Following are 31 T cell receptor beta chains from one sample sequenced in a study of shared clonotypes between healthy human individuals. Terminally differentiated effector memory CD45RA+ cells were excluded by CCR7 positive selection of CD45RO-negative cells. The method was immunoSEQ multiplex PCR; TCRdb's version includes in-frame clones alone and lacks a portion of them. Among about 2 million clones, about 95% were seen once, and the ten largest hold roughly 1%. The sequenced material came from naive CD8+ T cells sorted from blood. These receptors originate from a man between 18 and 35 years old in good health.

This sequence joins TRBV10-3 and TRBJ1-2; TRBD1 agrees at 9 bases. Germline trimming cut 5 bases from V and 0 bases from J; bases unmatched to any gene: 19. Germline-derived CDR1 and CDR2 are ENHRY and SYGVKD. CDR3 length: 20 amino acids. The CDR3 sequence: CAISSTGTGPSTLANYGYTF. As DNA, the CDR3 is TGTGCCATCAGTTCCACCGGGACAGGGCCTTCTACGTTAGCTAACTATGGCTACACCTTC.

A few counts support this clone. Additional DNA sequences in this sample encode the identical CDR3. The chain is built from TRBV19 and TRBJ1-5; 7 bases are shared with TRBD1. After removal of 3 bases from V and 4 bases from J, the junction contained 3 bases not matched to a gene. CDR1 and CDR2 (germline): LNHDA, SQIVND (reference sequence). CDR3 size: 14 residues. CDR3 bases: TGTGCCAGTAGTATCCGGGACAGAAATCAGCCCCAGCATTTT. It yields the protein CASSIRDRNQPQHF.

J is TRBJ2-3 and V is TRBV5-4, with TRBD2 matching over 7 bases. Germline trimming cut 2 bases from V and 5 bases from J; bases unmatched to any gene: 8. Germline V CDR1 and CDR2: SGHNT, YYREEE (reference sequence). The CDR3 loop spans 15 amino acids. The CDR3 DNA reads as TGTGCCAGCAGCTTTGCGGGAGTTGGTGTAGATACGCAGTATTTT. Its translation is CASSFAGVGVDTQYF.

The rearrangement uses TRBV7-9 and TRBJ1-2; 7 positions match TRBD1. After removal of 4 bases from V and 1 base from J, the junction contained 9 bases not matched to a gene. The CDR3 contains 16 residues. Germline values: CDR1 SEHNR, CDR2 FQNEAQ (reference sequence). CDR3 protein: CASSSMKGAGNYGYTF. In nucleotides, the CDR3 is TGTGCCAGCAGCTCCATGAAGGGGGCTGGTAACTATGGCTACACCTTC.

The V call is TRBV4-1, the J call TRBJ2-6; 8 bases line up with TRBD1. This CDR3 comprises 16 residues. Germline-derived CDR1 and CDR2 are MGHRA and YSYEKL. The ends lost 1 base at V and 2 bases at J; junction bases unmatched: 1. The CDR3 region is CASSQGRGPGANVLTF. DNA of the CDR3: TGCGCCAGCAGCCAAGGCAGGGGGCCTGGGGCCAACGTCCTGACTTTC.

The chain uses TRBV4-1 and TRBJ2-1; 10 bases match TRBD1. There are 14 residues in the CDR3. V dropped 4 bases and J dropped 6; count of bases not matched to a gene: 3. Germline V gene data show CDR1 as MGHRA and CDR2 as YSYEKL. CDR3 amino acids: CASSLRTGGNEQFF. DNA for the CDR3: TGCGCCAGCAGCCTACGGACAGGGGGCAATGAGCAGTTCTTC.

This chain uses TRBV13 with TRBJ1-2; tentative D call: TRBD1 (5 bases). The CDR3 has 15 amino acids. Germline CDR1 reads PRHDT; CDR2 reads FYEKMQ (reference sequence). Between the trimmed V and J ends, which lost 0 bases and 8 bases, there was a span of 16 bases. Written as DNA, the CDR3 is TGTGCCAGCAGCTTAGGCGGTGGGCAGGGCGAGGGCTACACCTTC. This codes for CASSLGGGQGEGYTF. The full variable domain, completed using reference TRBV13 and TRBJ1-2, is AAGVIQSPRHLIKEKRETATLKCYPIPRHDTVYWYQQGPGQDPQFLISFYEKMQSDKGSIPDRFSAQQFSDYHSELNMSSLELGDSALYFCASSLGGGQGEGYTFGSGTRLTVV.

The chain has TRBV14 and TRBJ2-7, with TRBD2 matching over 7 bases. The trim removed 4 bases at V and 7 bases at J, leaving 10 bases unmatched. The CDR3 is made up of 14 amino acids. CDR1 SGHDN and CDR2 FVKESK come from the germline V gene. CDR3 region: CASSPRLAEREQYF. CDR3 DNA: TGTGCCAGCAGCCCCCGGCTAGCGGAGAGGGAGCAGTACTTC.

This chain joins TRBV27 and TRBJ2-7, with D tentatively TRBD1 or TRBD2 (5 bases each). The CDR3 spans 15 residues. Trimming removed 4 bases from V and 5 bases from J, with 18 bases in between. Germline loops: CDR1 MNHEY, CDR2 SMNVEV (reference sequence). In DNA, the CDR3 is TGTGCCAGCAGTTCCACCCTAACAGGAGGTGACGAGCAGTACTTC. It is translated as CASSSTLTGGDEQYF.

This sequence joins TRBV5-6 and TRBJ2-3; D gene uncertain. V shed 1 base and J shed 4 bases, with 10 bases lying between them. The CDR3 is 14 amino acids. Germline V gene lookup returns CDR1 SGHDT and CDR2 YYEEEE. The CDR3 protein is CASSLNYIPDTQYF. CDR3 sequence (DNA): TGTGCCAGCAGCTTGAATTACATCCCAGATACGCAGTATTTT.

The V gene is TRBV27, the J gene TRBJ2-3, with 9 bases that match TRBD2. This CDR3 region has 15 residues. V lost 3 bases, J lost 4 bases, and 5 bases stayed unmatched. Germline loops: CDR1 MNHEY, CDR2 SMNVEV (reference sequence). CDR3 coding DNA: TGTGCCAGCAGTTTTAGCGGGGGAGGGGCAGATACGCAGTATTTT. Protein product: CASSFSGGGADTQYF.

The genes are TRBV10-3 and TRBJ1-1; possibly TRBD1 for D (6 bases). The V end was cut by 10 bases, the J end by 0 bases, with 18 bases between. The germline V gene encodes CDR1 ENHRY and CDR2 SYGVKD. CDR3 length: 15 amino acids. In nucleotides, the CDR3 is TGTGCCACTAGGGGGGATCTTTACATGAACACTGAAGCTTTCTTT. Translated: CATRGDLYMNTEAFF.

This clone came up once. J is TRBJ2-7 and V is TRBV5-4; D perhaps matches TRBD2 (5 bases). V was clipped by 2 bases and J by 0 bases, with 12 bases between them. Germline values: CDR1 SGHNT, CDR2 YYREEE (reference sequence). The CDR3 consists of 15 residues. CDR3 DNA sequence: TGTGCCAGCAGCTTCGGACTCACCAGCTCCTACGAGCAGTACTTC. Its translation: CASSFGLTSSYEQYF.

The CDR3: CASSLDRDSYYEQYF. The DNA of the CDR3 is TGCGCCAGCAGCTTGGATCGGGACTCCTACTACGAGCAGTACTTC. This chain links TRBV5-1 with TRBJ2-7; perhaps TRBD2 as D (6 bases). The CDR3 has 15 amino acids. The ends were cut back, 0 bases at V and 3 bases at J, with 13 bases in the middle. CDR1 is SGHRS, CDR2 YFSETQ, per germline.

This chain joins TRBV29-1 and TRBJ2-1, with D possibly being TRBD1 (5 bases). From germline, CDR1 is SQVTM and CDR2 ANQGSEA. The CDR3 totals 16 residues. Trimming cost V 0 bases and J 6 bases, with 18 bases left between them. The chain's CDR3 is CSVEDQQGRTINEQFF. In DNA form, the CDR3 reads TGCAGCGTTGAAGATCAGCAGGGAAGGACAATCAATGAGCAGTTCTTC.

This sequence joins TRBV25-1 and TRBJ1-4; D is perhaps TRBD1 (5 bases). CDR1 and CDR2 from the germline V gene are MGHDK and SYGVNS. The CDR3 runs to 13 residues. The germline V and J ends were trimmed by 7 bases and 5 bases, with 11 bases remaining between them. CDR3 DNA: TGTGCCAGCATGGGGGACTTAAATGAAAAACTGTTTTTT. It specifies CASMGDLNEKLFF.

The J gene is TRBJ2-2, the V gene TRBV6-5, with D maybe TRBD2 (6 bases). The CDR3 sequence is 16 residues long. Germline CDR1 reads MNHEY; CDR2 reads SVGAGI. Deletions cut 0 bases from V and 3 bases from J, with 11 bases between. The chain's CDR3 is CASSYSWGEDTGELFF. The DNA for the CDR3 is TGTGCCAGCAGTTACTCGTGGGGGGAGGACACCGGGGAGCTGTTTTTT.

The gene calls are TRBV5-1 and TRBJ1-1; D gene unclear. The CDR3 covers 13 residues. Trimming removed 0 bases from V and 7 bases from J, with 10 bases in between. Germline CDR1 SGHRS, CDR2 YFSETQ. DNA of the CDR3: TGCGCCAGCAGCTTGGTCGTCGGGGTTGAAGCTTTCTTT. As protein: CASSLVVGVEAFF.

The chain recombines TRBV10-3 with TRBJ2-5; TRBD2 matches 13 bases. The J segment lost 5 bases and the V segment lost 6 bases, leaving 18 bases of the junction unmatched. CDR1 is ENHRY and CDR2 is SYGVKD in the germline V gene. This CDR3 region has 19 residues. The CDR3 loop is CAISPLFTSGGAGMETQYF. The CDR3 region has the DNA TGTGCCATCAGCCCACTTTTCACTAGCGGGGGGGCCGGAATGGAGACCCAGTACTTC.

This chain uses TRBV5-4 with TRBJ2-3, with 9 bases aligning to TRBD2. The germline gives CDR1 SGHNT, CDR2 YYREEE (reference sequence). CDR3 length: 16 amino acids. J was trimmed by 0 bases and V by 4 bases; bases with no gene match: 6. CDR3 sequence (DNA): TGTGCCAGCAGCCCTACTACTAGCGGGAGCACAGATACGCAGTATTTT. Translation gives CASSPTTSGSTDTQYF.

This clone came up once. V is TRBV5-4 and J is TRBJ1-1, with D unresolved. Trimming left V 4 bases short and J 2 bases short, with 12 bases between. Germline V lookup: CDR1 SGHNT, CDR2 YYREEE (reference sequence). The length of the CDR3 is 14 residues. The CDR3: CASSLTEGNTEAFF. Written as DNA, the CDR3 is TGTGCCAGCAGCCTCACGGAGGGTAACACTGAAGCTTTCTTT.

This sequence joins TRBV6-6 and TRBJ2-7; unclear D gene. The V end was cut by 0 bases, the J end by 1 base, with 7 bases between. The CDR3 runs to 14 residues. The V gene's germline CDR1 is MNHNY and CDR2 SVGAGI (reference sequence). CDR3 DNA sequence: TGTGCCAGCAGTTACTCGGATCAATCCTACGAGCAGTACTTC. Translation gives CASSYSDQSYEQYF.

The V gene is TRBV7-9, the J gene TRBJ2-7; 7 bases align to TRBD1. V was pared by 3 bases and J by 5 bases, with 4 bases of the junction left unmatched. The length of the CDR3 is 13 residues. CDR1 SEHNR and CDR2 FQNEAQ come from the germline V gene (reference sequence). The DNA for the CDR3 is TGTGCCAGCAGCTTCAGGGGGAATGACGAGCAGTACTTC. It specifies CASSFRGNDEQYF.

Concerning this clone itself: The same CDR3 is also encoded by other DNA sequences in this sample. V usage is TRBV6-5 and J usage is TRBJ1-1; no definite D call. CDR3 length equals 12 residues. Germline-derived CDR1 and CDR2 are MNHEY and SVGAGI. The V end was cut by 4 bases, the J end by 3 bases, with 6 bases between. This CDR3 reads CASSWGDTEAFF. CDR3 in DNA: TGTGCCAGCAGTTGGGGTGACACTGAAGCTTTCTTT.

This chain connects TRBV6-1 to TRBJ2-5, with 9 bases that match TRBD2. The CDR3 totals 15 residues. V shed 3 bases and J 5 bases; nucleotides not matched to a gene: 7. Per the germline V gene, CDR1 is MNHNS and CDR2 is SASEGT. The CDR3, as DNA: TGTGCCAGCAGTGAGTGGCGGGGGGGTGATGAGACCCAGTACTTC. It specifies CASSEWRGGDETQYF.

The V call is TRBV5-5, the J call TRBJ2-7; 9 bases fit TRBD2. The trim removed 2 bases at V and 5 bases at J, leaving 8 bases unmatched. The CDR3 has 15 amino acids. Germline V gene sequence: CDR1 SGHKS, CDR2 YYEKEE (reference sequence). CDR3 in DNA: TGTGCCAGCAGCTTTTCCGGGACTAGCAGCCACGAGCAGTACTTC. This encodes CASSFSGTSSHEQYF.

This clone was counted between two and nine times. This sequence joins TRBV27 and TRBJ1-6; the match to TRBD1 covers 10 bases. The CDR3 covers 13 residues. Trimming took 6 bases from V and 8 from J; bases not matched to a gene: 1. From germline, CDR1 is MNHEY and CDR2 SMNVEV (reference sequence). The CDR3 spells CASRGQGDSPLHF. The CDR3 DNA is TGTGCCAGCAGAGGACAGGGGGATTCACCCCTCCACTTT.

As to this clone: Other nucleotide sequences in the sample specify the same CDR3. The chain combines TRBV27 with TRBJ1-5, with TRBD1 matching 7 bases. This CDR3 contains 14 residues. V was pared by 7 bases and J by 7 bases, with 10 bases of the junction left unmatched. Looked up from germline, CDR1 is MNHEY and CDR2 is SMNVEV (reference sequence). Here the CDR3 reads CASTRTGGGQPQHF. As DNA, the CDR3 is TGTGCCAGCACCCGGACAGGAGGAGGGCAGCCCCAGCATTTT.

The gene calls are TRBV15 and TRBJ1-1, with D perhaps TRBD1 (6 bases). V lost 5 bases and J 0 bases, leaving 10 bases between the germline ends. The CDR3 extends over 14 amino acids. Germline loops: CDR1 LNHNV, CDR2 YYDKDF (reference sequence). DNA for the CDR3: TGTGCCACCAGCTTAGGGGGGATGAACACTGAAGCTTTCTTT. Translated: CATSLGGMNTEAFF.

The chain couples TRBV6-1 to TRBJ2-7; D might be TRBD2 (5 bases). V shed 6 bases and J shed 0 bases, with 12 bases lying between them. This CDR3 comprises 14 residues. Per germline, CDR1 MNHNS and CDR2 SASEGT. CDR3 residues: CASRFTGISYEQYF. Written as DNA, the CDR3 is TGTGCCAGCAGGTTTACGGGGATCTCCTACGAGCAGTACTTC.

The chain carries TRBV5-1 and TRBJ2-4; D could derive from TRBD1 or TRBD2 (7 bases each). V was cut by 6 bases and J by 6 bases, with 22 bases left in between. This CDR3 is built from 16 residues. CDR1 is SGHRS, CDR2 YFSETQ, per germline. CDR3 DNA: TGCGCCAGCATATTGAGTGGGAGGGACAGAGGAAACATTCAGTACTTC. Encoded protein: CASILSGRDRGNIQYF.